This T cell receptor beta chain was identified during a study of cytomegalovirus exposure and HLA in healthy donors. Trimming shortened V by 3 bases and J by 10 bases, and 10 bases separated the two germline ends. The CDR3 extends over 12 amino acids. CDR1 is KGHSH, CDR2 LQKENI, per germline. The PCR employed 60 Vbeta primers together with 13 Jbeta primers. Generated by immunoSEQ multiplex PCR, the TCRdb table keeps only in-frame clones and is missing some. In the table there are about 250,000 clones, about 77% of which are singletons. This receptor was obtained from a boy between 10 and 17 years old in good health and CMV-seronegative. Material: PBMCs. This rearrangement joins TRBV18 to TRBJ2-1; D uncertain. In DNA, the CDR3 is TGTGCCAGCTCACCGGGCCTATCGGAGCAGTTCTTC. This sequence encodes CASSPGLSEQFF.